This T cell receptor (beta chain) was sequenced in a study of cytomegalovirus exposure and HLA in healthy donors. Study-level background: T cells numbering about 179 million yielded some 100 million unique TCR beta sequences in an earlier analysis. Assignment to the Caucasian-associated ancestry cluster applied to roughly 80% of the 300 to 500 genotyped donors.

With respect to this clone: Its antigen is not known.

Study-wide points: Reportedly, diagnosis of cytomegalovirus status by the classifier showed high specificity and sensitivity.

The PCR was carried out with 60 Vbeta primers and 13 Jbeta primers. Profiling relied on immunoSEQ multiplex PCR, and the TCRdb table lists in-frame clones only, not all of them. The sample has some 150,000 clones, around two thirds seen once. Per the germline V gene, CDR1 is SNHLY and CDR2 is FYNNEI. This CDR3 contains 15 residues. V gave up 3 bases and J gave up 6 bases; unmatched junction bases: 5. The TCR originated in a middle-aged woman in good health and CMV-seronegative. The chain combines TRBV2 with TRBJ2-1, with 10 bases fitting TRBD1. Sequenced input: PBMCs. This CDR3 is CASSDQGQGRNEQFF. The DNA of the CDR3 is TGTGCCAGCAGTGACCAGGGACAGGGGCGCAATGAGCAGTTCTTC.